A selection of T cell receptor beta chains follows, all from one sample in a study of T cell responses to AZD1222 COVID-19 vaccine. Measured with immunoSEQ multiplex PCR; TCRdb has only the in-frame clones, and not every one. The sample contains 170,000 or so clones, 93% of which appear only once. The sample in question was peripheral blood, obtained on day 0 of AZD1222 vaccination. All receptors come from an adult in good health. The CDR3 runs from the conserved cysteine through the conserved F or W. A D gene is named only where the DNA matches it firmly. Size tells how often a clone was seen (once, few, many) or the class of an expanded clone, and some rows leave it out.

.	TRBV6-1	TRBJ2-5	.	TGTGCCAGCAGTGAAAGACGGGGGACCCAGTACTTC	CASSERRGTQYF
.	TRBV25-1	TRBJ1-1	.	TGTGCCAGCAGCGAGGGGCAGACCACGAACACTGAAGCTTTCTTT	CASSEGQTTNTEAFF
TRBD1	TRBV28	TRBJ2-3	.	TGTGCCAGCAGTTCCCCAGGGGGAATTCGTACGCAGTATTTT	CASSSPGGIRTQYF
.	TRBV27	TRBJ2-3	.	TGTGCCAGCACCCCCGACGGAGATACGCAGTATTTT	CASTPDGDTQYF
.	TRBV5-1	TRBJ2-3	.	TGCGCCAGCAGCTTGGAGCGGGCAGATACGCAGTATTTT	CASSLERADTQYF
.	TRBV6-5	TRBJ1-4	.	TGTGCCAGCGCAGAGTTTCAGAATAATGAAAAACTGTTTTTT	CASAEFQNNEKLFF
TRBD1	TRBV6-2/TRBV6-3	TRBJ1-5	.	TGTGCCAGCAGCCCTGGACAGGCCCCCGGCAATCAGCCCCAGCATTTT	CASSPGQAPGNQPQHF
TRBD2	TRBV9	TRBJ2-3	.	TGTGCCAGCAGCGTAGCGAGCGGGGCTACAGATACGCAGTATTTT	CASSVASGATDTQYF
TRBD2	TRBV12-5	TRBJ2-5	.	TGTGCTAGTGGTTTGGGACTAGCGGGGCTACCCCGGGAGACCCAGTACTTC	CASGLGLAGLPRETQYF
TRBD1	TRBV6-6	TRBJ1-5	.	TGTGCCAGCAGTTACCGACAGGGGTTTAGCAATCAGCCCCAGCATTTT	CASSYRQGFSNQPQHF
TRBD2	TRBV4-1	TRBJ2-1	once	TGCGCCAGCAGCCAAGGGCCAGCGGGGGGACCCACCTACAATGAGCAGTTCTTC	CASSQGPAGGPTYNEQFF
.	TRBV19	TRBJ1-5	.	TGTGCCAGTAGTAGTGGGACCCGCGAAAATCAGCCCCAGCATTTT	CASSSGTRENQPQHF
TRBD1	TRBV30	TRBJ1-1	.	TGTGCCTGGAGGCCGGGACAGGGAGCTTTCTTT	CAWRPGQGAFF
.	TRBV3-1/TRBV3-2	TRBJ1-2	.	TGTGCCAGCAGCCAAAGTATTCATGGGGTGGGCTACACCTTC	CASSQSIHGVGYTF
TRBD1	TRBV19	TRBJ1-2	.	TGTGCCAGCCACCTCAGGGGGGGCTACACCTTC	CASHLRGGYTF
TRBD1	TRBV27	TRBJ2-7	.	TGTGCCAGCAGTTTAGGGACAGGCTACGAGCAGTACTTC	CASSLGTGYEQYF
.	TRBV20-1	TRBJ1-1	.	TGCAGTGCTAGTCCAGGGGTTCACACTGAAGCTTTCTTT	CSASPGVHTEAFF
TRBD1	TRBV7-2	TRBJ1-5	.	TGTGCCAGCAGCCTTGGGGGGACAGGGAATCAGCCCCAGCATTTT	CASSLGGTGNQPQHF
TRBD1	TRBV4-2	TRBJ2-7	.	TGTGCCAGCAGCCAATCGTCGGACAGGCCCTCCTACGAGCAGTACTTC	CASSQSSDRPSYEQYF
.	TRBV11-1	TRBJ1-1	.	TGTGCCAGCAGCTCTACTGTACGGGCCCCGAACACTGAAGCTTTCTTT	CASSSTVRAPNTEAFF
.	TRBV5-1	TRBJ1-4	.	TGCGCCAGCAGCTTGGGACAACAAAATGAAAAACTGTTTTTT	CASSLGQQNEKLFF
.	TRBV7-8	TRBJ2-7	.	TGTGCCAGCAGCCGACAAGGGGCATCGAACGAGCAGTACTTC	CASSRQGASNEQYF
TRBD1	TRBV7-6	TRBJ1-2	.	TGTGCCAGCAGCTTTCCACAGGGGGCTTACTATGGCTACACCTTC	CASSFPQGAYYGYTF
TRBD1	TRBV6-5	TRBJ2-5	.	TGTGCCAGCAGTTACCAAACAGGGGATCCCCACGGGACCCAGTACTTC	CASSYQTGDPHGTQYF
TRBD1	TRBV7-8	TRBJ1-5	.	TGTGCCAGCAGCTTAGCGTCAGGGGGCGACAATCAGCCCCAGCATTTT	CASSLASGGDNQPQHF
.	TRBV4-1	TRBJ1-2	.	TGCGCCAGCAGCTCGCCGATTGGATCCTCTAACTATGGCTACACCTTC	CASSSPIGSSNYGYTF
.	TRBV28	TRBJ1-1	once	TGTGCCAGCAGTTTGTCGGTGGCTGAAGCTTTCTTT	CASSLSVAEAFF
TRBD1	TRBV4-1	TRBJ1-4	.	TGCGCCAGCAGCCAAGGGGGGGACAGGGATGAAAAACTGTTTTTT	CASSQGGDRDEKLFF
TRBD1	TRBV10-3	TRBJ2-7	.	TGTGCCATACAGCCCGGACAGGGCTACTACGAGCAGTACTTC	CAIQPGQGYYEQYF
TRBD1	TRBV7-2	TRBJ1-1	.	TGTGCCAGCAGCAGTCCCGGGACAGGGATTGAAGCTTTCTTT	CASSSPGTGIEAFF
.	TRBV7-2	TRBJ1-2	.	TGTGCCAGCAGCTTAGGGACCTCTTATGGCTACACCTTC	CASSLGTSYGYTF
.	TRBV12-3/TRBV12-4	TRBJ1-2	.	TGTGCCAGCAGTTTAGGGTTGGAGCAAGGCTACACCTTC	CASSLGLEQGYTF
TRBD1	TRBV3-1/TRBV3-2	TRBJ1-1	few	TGTGCCAGCAGCCACCCTAACGGGGGACAGGGTGAAGCTTTCTTT	CASSHPNGGQGEAFF
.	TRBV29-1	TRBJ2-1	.	TGCAGCGTTGATCCGGGTTCTGGCTCCTACAATGAGCAGTTCTTC	CSVDPGSGSYNEQFF
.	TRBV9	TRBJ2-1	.	TGTGCCAGCAGCGACACCCCTTGGCGGGGGCAGTACAATGAGCAGTTCTTC	CASSDTPWRGQYNEQFF
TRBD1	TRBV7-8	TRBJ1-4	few	TGTGCCAGCAGCTTAGAGGACAGGGGAGGTGAAAAACTGTTTTTT	CASSLEDRGGEKLFF
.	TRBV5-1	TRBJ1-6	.	TGCGCCAGCAGCTTGGACGGAAATTCACCCCTCCACTTT	CASSLDGNSPLHF
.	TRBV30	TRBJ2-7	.	TGTGCCTGTACCGGGACGGGTGTCTCCTACGAGCAGTACTTC	CACTGTGVSYEQYF
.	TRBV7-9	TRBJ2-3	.	TGTGCCAGCAGCTCCTACACAGATACGCAGTATTTT	CASSSYTDTQYF
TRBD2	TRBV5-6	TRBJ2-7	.	TGTGCCAGCAGCTTAAATGGCGGGGGGGGCCAGTACTTC	CASSLNGGGGQYF
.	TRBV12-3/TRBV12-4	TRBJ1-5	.	TGTGCCAGCAGGGGCGGCAATCAGCCCCAGCATTTT	CASRGGNQPQHF
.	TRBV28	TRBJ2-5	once	TGTGCCAGCAGTCTTTCACAGTTGAGAGAGACCCAGTACTTC	CASSLSQLRETQYF
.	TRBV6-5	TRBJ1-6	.	TGTGCCACTATCCACGGGACTCTTAATTCACCCCTCCACTTT	CATIHGTLNSPLHF
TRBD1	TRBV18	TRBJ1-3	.	TGTGCCAGCTCACCATCCCGGGACAGCTCTGGAAACACCATATATTTT	CASSPSRDSSGNTIYF
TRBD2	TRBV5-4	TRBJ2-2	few	TGTGCCAGCAGCTTGTTGGCGGGGGGCCCCACCGGGGAGCTGTTTTTT	CASSLLAGGPTGELFF
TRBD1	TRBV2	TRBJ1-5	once	TGTGCCAGCAGTTCGGGACAGGGGGCGGGTCAGCCCCAGCATTTT	CASSSGQGAGQPQHF
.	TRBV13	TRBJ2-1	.	TGTGCCAGCAGCTTAGGCCAACACAATGAGCAGTTCTTC	CASSLGQHNEQFF